Listed here are 24 T cell receptor beta chains from one sample, sequenced in a study of T cell responses to AZD1222 COVID-19 vaccine. The assay was immunoSEQ multiplex PCR, and TCRdb's table has in-frame clones only and misses some. Of more than 80,000 clones listed, under 90% are singletons. This material consisted of peripheral blood, taken on day 0 of AZD1222 vaccination. These receptors were obtained from an adult in good health.

The chain uses TRBV13 and TRBJ1-1; possibly TRBD1 for D (5 bases). From germline, CDR1 is PRHDT and CDR2 FYEKMQ (reference sequence). The CDR3 length is 15 residues. V gave up 2 bases and J gave up 0 bases, with 10 bases separating them. The CDR3 region has the DNA TGTGCCAGCAGCTTATATGGACAAATGAACACTGAAGCTTTCTTT. Residues: CASSLYGQMNTEAFF.

The chain combines TRBV6-1 with TRBJ2-7; 14 bases align to TRBD2. Trimming cost V 3 bases and J 7 bases; bases outside gene matches: 5. This CDR3 contains 15 residues. Germline-derived CDR1 and CDR2 are MNHNS and SASEGT. As DNA, the CDR3 is TGTGCCAGCAGTGAGCCGGGACTAGCGGGAGTTGAGCAGTACTTC. Amino acids: CASSEPGLAGVEQYF.

Points on this clone: Other DNA sequences in this sample translate to the same CDR3. The chain has TRBV28 and TRBJ2-7; 9 bases map to TRBD2. Germline V gene lookup returns CDR1 MDHEN and CDR2 SYDVKM. This CDR3 region has 13 residues. J lost 0 bases, V lost 6 bases, and 0 bases had no gene match. The CDR3, as DNA: TGTGCCAGCAGGACTAGCGGCTCCTACGAGCAGTACTTC. It specifies CASRTSGSYEQYF.

The chain couples TRBV5-1 to TRBJ1-1; unclear D gene. The CDR3 extends over 13 amino acids. The V and J ends lost 6 bases and 3 bases respectively, with 12 bases between them. CDR1 is SGHRS, CDR2 YFSETQ, per germline. The CDR3 sequence is CASKLSRDTEAFF. CDR3 sequence (DNA): TGCGCCAGCAAATTGAGCCGGGACACTGAAGCTTTCTTT.

This chain connects TRBV27 to TRBJ1-5; tentative D call: TRBD1 (5 bases). The CDR3 contains 14 residues. The ends were cut back, 6 bases at V and 1 base at J, with 10 bases in the middle. Germline V gene sequence: CDR1 MNHEY, CDR2 SMNVEV (reference sequence). CDR3 residues: CASSQTESNQPQHF. CDR3 coding DNA: TGTGCCAGCAGCCAGACAGAAAGCAATCAGCCCCAGCATTTT.

The chain has TRBV4-2 and TRBJ2-5; 8 bases agree with TRBD2. This CDR3 has 14 residues. After removal of 3 bases from V and 3 bases from J, the junction contained 3 bases not matched to a gene. Germline CDR1 and CDR2: LGHNA and YNFKEQ. The CDR3 bases are TGTGCCAGCAGCCAGACTAGCGCTAAAGAGACCCAGTACTTC. Its protein product is CASSQTSAKETQYF.

This clone was seen a handful of times. V gene TRBV19 combines with J gene TRBJ2-1, with D hard to call. This CDR3 is built from 13 residues. The V end lost 2 bases, the J end lost 3 bases, and 5 bases lay between the germline ends. Germline CDR1 reads LNHDA; CDR2 reads SQIVND (reference sequence). CDR3 nucleotide sequence: TGTGCCAGTAGTATACTAAACTACAATGAGCAGTTCTTC. Translating it yields CASSILNYNEQFF.

V gene TRBV5-1 combines with J gene TRBJ2-7; 9 positions agree with TRBD2. V lost 4 bases and J lost 3; bases outside the gene matches: 8. Per germline, CDR1 SGHRS and CDR2 YFSETQ. The CDR3 totals 15 residues. CDR3 DNA: TGCGCCAGCAGCAGCTCGGGACTAGCAATCTACGAGCAGTACTTC. As protein: CASSSSGLAIYEQYF.

V gene TRBV4-1 combines with J gene TRBJ1-3; no firm D call. Germline-derived CDR1 and CDR2 are MGHRA and YSYEKL. The CDR3 is 15 residues long. The germline V and J ends were trimmed by 0 bases and 4 bases, with 10 bases remaining between them. CDR3 region: CASSQDYPRGNTIYF. In DNA form, the CDR3 reads TGCGCCAGCAGCCAAGACTACCCGCGGGGAAACACCATATATTTT.

The genes are TRBV15 and TRBJ1-6; D is possibly TRBD1 (5 bases). The CDR3 consists of 15 residues. Germline V gene data show CDR1 as LNHNV and CDR2 as YYDKDF (reference sequence). V was clipped by 0 bases and J by 8 bases, with 11 bases between them. The CDR3 coding sequence is TGTGCCACCAGCAGAGATCTCGGGACCTATTCACCCCTCCACTTT. Amino acids: CATSRDLGTYSPLHF.

V and J are TRBV12-3 or TRBV12-4 and TRBJ2-2; 7 bases map to TRBD2. V gave up 6 bases and J gave up 6 bases; unmatched junction bases: 4. The CDR3 consists of 13 residues. The DNA of the CDR3 is TGTGCCAGCAGCTCTGGACTAGCCGGGGAGCTGTTTTTT. Its protein is CASSSGLAGELFF.

V is TRBV28 and J is TRBJ1-1, with 10 nucleotides matching TRBD1. Germline values: CDR1 MDHEN, CDR2 SYDVKM. J was trimmed by 5 bases and V by 4 bases; bases with no gene match: 7. The CDR3 is 15 amino acids. CDR3 protein: CASSSGQGWLTEAFF. The CDR3 nucleotides read TGTGCCAGCAGTTCGGGACAGGGGTGGTTGACTGAAGCTTTCTTT.

A remark on this clone: Mismatch with germline at one junction end may stem from a read error. The chain joins TRBV7-7 to TRBJ2-3; D gene uncertain. Germline CDR1 SSHAT, CDR2 FNYEAQ (reference sequence). This CDR3 has 15 residues. CDR3 sequence (DNA): TGTGCTAGCAGCTTGGGGAAGCCCGGTCCAGATACGCAGTATTTT. It is translated as CASSLGKPGPDTQYF.

The chain joins TRBV7-2 to TRBJ2-5, with 12 bases fitting TRBD1. This CDR3 is built from 15 residues. The junction had 8 bases not matched to a gene; V was cut back by 5 bases and J by 7 bases. Germline CDR1 and CDR2: SGHTA and FQGNSA. Here the CDR3 reads CASSPGTGGDRTQYF. The CDR3 region has the DNA TGTGCCAGCAGCCCCGGGACAGGGGGCGATCGGACCCAGTACTTC.

The V call is TRBV15, the J call TRBJ2-1; 9 bases line up with TRBD2. Germline V lookup: CDR1 LNHNV, CDR2 YYDKDF (reference sequence). Trimming took 0 bases from V and 5 from J; bases not matched to a gene: 17. CDR3 length: 20 amino acids. The CDR3 bases are TGTGCCACCAGCAGAGATAAACTAGCGGGTTCCCCGGTTCGACACAATGAGCAGTTCTTC. The encoded protein is CATSRDKLAGSPVRHNEQFF.

The V gene is TRBV20-1, the J gene TRBJ1-1; no clear D. The CDR3 sequence is 11 residues long. V was trimmed by 5 bases and J by 1 base, leaving 5 bases between them. Germline CDR1 reads DFQATT; CDR2 reads SNEGSKA (reference sequence). The CDR3 region is CSAAWNTEAFF. The CDR3 nucleotides are TGCAGTGCTGCCTGGAACACTGAAGCTTTCTTT.

This sequence joins TRBV30 and TRBJ1-6; no reliable D call. V lost 1 base and J 7 bases, leaving 8 bases between the germline ends. The CDR3 is 13 residues long. The germline gives CDR1 GTSNPN, CDR2 SVGIG (reference sequence). CDR3 loop: CAWSEQWNSPLHF. In DNA, the CDR3 is TGTGCCTGGAGTGAGCAGTGGAATTCACCCCTCCACTTT.

In its sample, this clone was seen a few times. This chain joins TRBV5-4 and TRBJ2-1; tentative D call: TRBD2 (6 bases). This CDR3 is built from 16 residues. V lost 5 bases and J lost 0, with 15 bases in between. Germline-derived CDR1 and CDR2 are SGHNT and YYREEE (reference sequence). The CDR3 nucleotides are TGTGCCAGCAGTCGACTAGACGAAAGCTCCTACAATGAGCAGTTCTTC. Translated, it gives CASSRLDESSYNEQFF.

The chain has TRBV2 and TRBJ1-6; no firm D call. The CDR3 is 15 residues long. Germline V CDR1 and CDR2: SNHLY, FYNNEI. V was clipped by 0 bases and J by 7 bases, with 10 bases between them. The CDR3, as DNA: TGTGCCAGCAGTGAAGCGCCGGTAGAAAATTCACCCCTCCACTTT. This gives the protein CASSEAPVENSPLHF.

V is TRBV6-6 and J is TRBJ2-1; 7 nucleotides align to TRBD2. The CDR3 length is 16 residues. Germline V lookup: CDR1 MNHNY, CDR2 SVGAGI (reference sequence). V gave up 7 bases and J gave up 2 bases; unmatched junction bases: 11. The CDR3 spells CASISGRAVAYNEQFF. CDR3 DNA sequence: TGTGCCAGCATAAGTGGGAGGGCCGTGGCCTACAATGAGCAGTTCTTC.

This clone was observed a handful of times. This CDR3 is also generated by other DNA sequences in the sample. The chain carries TRBV30 and TRBJ1-1, with 7 bases that match TRBD1. The CDR3 is 13 amino acids. V lost 3 bases to trimming and J lost 0 bases; unmatched junction nucleotides: 1. Germline V gene data show CDR1 as GTSNPN and CDR2 as SVGIG (reference sequence). The CDR3 loop is CAWRGQLNTEAFF. CDR3 sequence (DNA): TGTGCCTGGAGGGGACAGTTGAACACTGAAGCTTTCTTT.

The chain uses TRBV27 and TRBJ1-5; D unresolved. The CDR3 is 14 residues long. The V and J ends lost 5 bases and 0 bases respectively, with 8 bases between them. In germline, CDR1 is MNHEY, CDR2 SMNVEV (reference sequence). Here the CDR3 DNA reads TGTGCCAGCAGTCTACACAATAGCAATCAGCCCCAGCATTTT. Translation gives CASSLHNSNQPQHF.

In regard to this clone: Other nucleotide sequences in the sample specify the same CDR3. The chain has TRBV11-2 and TRBJ1-1; TRBD1 might be the D (6 bases). This CDR3 comprises 13 residues. Germline V gene sequence: CDR1 SGHAT, CDR2 FQNNGV. Trimming removed 5 bases from V and 2 bases from J, with 9 bases in between. The CDR3 reads CASSRGLNTEAFF. DNA of the CDR3: TGTGCCAGCAGCCGGGGGCTCAACACTGAAGCTTTCTTT.

The chain employs TRBV27 and TRBJ2-2; 8 nucleotides align to TRBD1. The length of the CDR3 is 18 residues. From germline, CDR1 is MNHEY and CDR2 SMNVEV (reference sequence). V shed 5 bases and J 5 bases; nucleotides not matched to a gene: 16. The CDR3 nucleotides read TGTGCCAGCAGTCCCATGGGGGCGGACAGGGCGTTTACCGGGGAGCTGTTTTTT. The encoded protein is CASSPMGADRAFTGELFF.